This TCR beta chain was recovered during a study of shared clonotypes between healthy human individuals (TCRdb year 2020). Concerning the study at large: Two women and a few men aged 18 to 49 years were included in the cohort. Different laboratories and diverse techniques were used to prepare libraries and sequence TCR repertoires, to increase sequencing depth and limit assay-specific biases. To estimate repertoire size and how much clonotypes are shared between individuals, the study performed deep sequencing of blood TCR repertoires from a few healthy adults. Each donor's leukapheresis produced roughly between roughly 0.85 and 9.5 billion PBMCs. Overall study outcomes, separate from this receptor: Because the study included only a small number of donors, the genetic and exposure-history diversity represented was limited. Only blood was sampled, and tissue TCR repertoires likely differ from those in blood. Based on pairwise subsampling, the degree of clonotype sharing among donors was expected to be affected by sequencing depth.

There are 19 amino acids in the CDR3, from cysteine to phenylalanine inclusive. The entry retains the CDR3 DNA only, 57 bases that are in frame from base 1. CDR1 MNHEY and CDR2 SMNVEV were looked up in the germline V gene (reference sequence). Trimming takes 4 bases from V and 5 bases from J, and the germline ends sit 28 bases apart. Comment on this clone: Its antigen remains undetermined. Base qualities are not at hand, and no much larger clone is one base apart.

Using the deep immunoSEQ assay, TCR CDR3 regions were amplified from genomic DNA by multiplex PCR. Extracted genomic DNA from each cell subset was spread evenly across all wells of several immunoSEQ 96-well plates, with each plate serving as a replicate. For unsorted PBMC, approximately 290 ng genomic DNA, equal to approximately 30,000 T cell genomes, was loaded into each replicate PCR. Unsorted PBMC genomic DNA was sequenced across ten immunoSEQ deep assay plates. The purified libraries were quantified using a Qubit 3.0 fluorometer, sized with a Bioanalyzer 2100, and then quantified again using the KAPA Library Quantification kit. Every immunoSEQ 96-well plate was sequenced on a dedicated single-read 150-cycle Illumina NextSeq 550 flow cell. Under the source paper's analysis protocol: Because the immunoSEQ output included only junctional sequences and no quality scores, the filtering could not be the same as the filtering used for full-length reads. Sequences were annotated with PyIR, a Python wrapper for IgBLAST v1.9, and V/J genes and CDR3 were assigned using IMGT germline references. Any read was removed if the V/J assignment was weak (E-value above 1e-6), the CDR3 was missing, or the read contained stop codons, out-of-frame junctions, or ambiguous translated residues. V3J clonotypes were defined by identical inferred V gene, J gene, and CDR3 amino acid sequence. To compute the percentage overlap between repertoires, the number of shared unique clonotypes was divided by the size of the smaller repertoire. Repertoire richness was assessed with RTK rarefaction, the Chao1 estimator, and Recon v2.1 estimates of unobserved clonotypes. The source is immuneACCESS, and TCRdb retained only in-frame sequences with V and J called. Part of the clones is not carried over; for the studies checked, unresolved V genes explain less than half of this, and the remainder is unexplained. From that table come the V and J calls and clone size; the DNA was used to work out D and trimming. Recorded for this sample are approximately 500,000 clones; about three quarters of them occurred a single time. Around an eighth of the sample goes to the ten largest clones.

The donors were healthy, HIV-negative adults who had no recently reported acute infections or vaccinations. Every donor was a Caucasian adult living in Nashville, Tennessee, USA. For unsorted samples, 96 million or so PBMCs were counted, and genomic DNA was extracted using the QIAamp DNA Blood Mini kit. Blood was collected by leukapheresis, and PBMCs were isolated by Ficoll-Histopaque density gradient centrifugation and then cryopreserved in liquid nitrogen vapor phase. The chain is made from TRBV27 and TRBJ2-3; 6 matching bases give a weak D call of TRBD2. Sequencing was performed on PBMCs. This sequence originates from a woman aged 40 to 50 in good health. Some clones in this sample may be carry-over from other donors' samples. The CDR3 protein sequence reads: CASSYAPGLYGPYQDTQYF. The nucleotide sequence is given as TGTGCCAGCAGTTACGCGCCGGGACTTTACGGACCTTACCAAGATACGCAGTATTTT.